This T cell receptor (beta chain) emerged from a study of OX40 agonist ivuxolimab in advanced cancers. Clones were sequenced by immunoSEQ multiplex PCR, and TCRdb holds only the in-frame ones, with some missing. The repertoire consists of 14,000 or so clones, with 85% to 95% occurring once and the leading ten covering about 20%. Germline assignment: CDR1 LGHNT and CDR2 FRNRAP. This CDR3 has 12 residues. Trimming cost V 6 bases and J 3 bases, with 9 bases left between them. The rearrangement uses TRBV12-5 and TRBJ2-7; no firm D call. This TCR derives from an adult with an advanced solid tumor such as melanoma, head and neck, liver or kidney cancer. The sequenced sample was CD4+ or CD8+ T cells sorted from blood, obtained in a trial of the OX40 agonist ivuxolimab. CDR3 sequence (DNA): TGTGCTAGTGGCAGGCAGATCTACGAGCAGTACTTC. It specifies CASGRQIYEQYF.